This note documents a single T cell receptor beta chain sequence. Its antigen is unidentified. TCRdb reprocessed the 5' RACE reads, keeping one entry per CDR3 protein, no DNA. The ten top clones account for roughly 5.2%, within a sample of about 380,000 distinct CDR3 sequences. The CDR3 is 16 amino acids. Germline CDR1 and CDR2: SGHRS and YFSETQ. The data were obtained in a study of T cells expressing NK-cell markers. Study-level background: Sorted CD3+CD56+NKG2C+, CD3+CD56+NKG2C- and CD3+CD56-NKG2C+ T cells provided the TCR beta repertoires. The eight sequenced donors comprised seven who were HCMV-seropositive and one who was seronegative. Study-wide points: Roughly 1.0-7.0% of CD8+ T cells in roughly six donors belonged to dominant NKG2C+ clonotypes.

Sequencing was carried out using blood T cells: a sorted CD56 or NKG2C T cell subset, CD4+ or CD8+ T cells, or bulk PBMC T cells (not recorded which). V usage is TRBV5-1 and J usage is TRBJ2-5; checking the TCRdb D call of TRBD1 is not possible without DNA. The clonotype was recovered from a man aged 18-75 years in good health. CDR3 loop: CASSFRQTTFQETQYF.